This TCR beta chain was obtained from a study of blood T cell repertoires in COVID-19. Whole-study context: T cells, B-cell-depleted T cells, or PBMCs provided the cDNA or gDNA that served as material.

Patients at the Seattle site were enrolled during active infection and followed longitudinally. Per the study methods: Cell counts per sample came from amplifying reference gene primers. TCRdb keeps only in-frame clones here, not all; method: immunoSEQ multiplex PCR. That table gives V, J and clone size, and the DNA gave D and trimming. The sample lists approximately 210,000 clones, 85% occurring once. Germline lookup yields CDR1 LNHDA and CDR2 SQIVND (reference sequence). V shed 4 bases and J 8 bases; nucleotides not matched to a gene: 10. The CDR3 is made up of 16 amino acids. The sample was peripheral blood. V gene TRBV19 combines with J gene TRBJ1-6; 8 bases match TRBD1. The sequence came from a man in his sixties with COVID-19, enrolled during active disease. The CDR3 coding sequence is TGTGCCAGTAGTAAGGGCCAGGGGGCTGGTGATTCACCCCTCCACTTT. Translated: CASSKGQGAGDSPLHF.